One sample yielded the 23 T cell receptor beta chains listed below, sequenced in a study of CXCR3-negative and CXCR3-positive naive CD8 T cells. TRB cDNA libraries were made by UMI-labeled 5' RACE. For each CDR3 protein, TCRdb gives one entry from its re-call of the 5' RACE reads, without DNA. This listing includes about 56,000 distinct CDR3 sequences. What was sequenced was memory CD8+ T cells from blood. Every receptor here comes from a human donor in good health. Some clones in this sample may be carry-over from other donors' samples.

V gene TRBV7-6 combines with J gene TRBJ2-7; TCRdb proposes TRBD1, but this gene call is untestable without DNA. Germline V gives CDR1 SGHVS, CDR2 FNYEAQ. This CDR3 region has 15 residues. The CDR3 reads CASSPGQGGPYEQYF.

The chain combines TRBV20-1 with TRBJ2-7. Germline V gives CDR1 DFQATT, CDR2 SNEGSKA (reference sequence). This CDR3 contains 16 residues. This CDR3 is CSARDESLSTANEQYF.

The rearrangement uses TRBV27 and TRBJ1-1; TCRdb calls TRBD1, which cannot be checked without DNA. Per germline, CDR1 MNHEY and CDR2 SMNVEV (reference sequence). The CDR3 has 15 residues. The CDR3 loop reads CASSTLPGGDTEAFF.

The chain recombines TRBV6-2 or TRBV6-3 with TRBJ2-5; with no DNA, the TCRdb D assignment of TRBD2 cannot be verified. Germline CDR1 and CDR2: MNHEY and SVGEGT. This CDR3 is built from 17 residues. The CDR3 here is CASTKRTSGLEGETQYF.

The rearrangement uses TRBV7-9 and TRBJ1-2. The germline gives CDR1 SEHNR, CDR2 FQNEAQ (reference sequence). The CDR3 consists of 13 residues. The CDR3 reads CASSPKLSYGYTF.

This sequence joins TRBV4-3 and TRBJ2-7; there is no DNA to check the TCRdb D call of TRBD1. Germline V CDR1 and CDR2: LGHNA, YSLEER. The CDR3 runs 15 residues. CDR3: CASSQDRTASYEQYF.

The chain links TRBV30 to TRBJ2-1; no DNA is available, so the TRBD2 call from TCRdb remains unchecked. Germline loops: CDR1 GTSNPN, CDR2 SVGIG (reference sequence). CDR3 length: 15 residues. The CDR3 spells CAWSVGSGSGGEQFF.

The genes are TRBV28 and TRBJ2-1; the D gene TCRdb calls, TRBD1, cannot be checked with no DNA. Germline lookup yields CDR1 MDHEN and CDR2 SYDVKM. The CDR3 sequence is 12 residues long. CDR3 residues: CASGPGGNEQFF. Based on the CDR3 plus reference TRBV28 and TRBJ2-1, the full variable domain is DVKVTQSSRYLVKRTGEKVFLECVQDMDHENMFWYRQDPGLGLRLIYFSYDVKMKEKGDIPEGYSVSREKKERFSLILESASTNQTSMYLCASGPGGNEQFFGPGTRLTVL.

Here the CDR3 reads CASSQDVNTEAFF. The chain combines TRBV4-3 with TRBJ1-1. The CDR3 covers 13 residues. The V gene's germline CDR1 is LGHNA and CDR2 YSLEER.

The chain carries TRBV6-2 or TRBV6-3 and TRBJ2-3; TCRdb's D gene call, TRBD2, goes unchecked for lack of DNA. This CDR3 has 14 amino acids. Germline CDR1 is MNHEY and CDR2 is SVGEGT. CDR3 sequence reads: CASSLSGVTDTQYF.

The rearrangement joins TRBV29-1 to TRBJ2-7; TCRdb calls TRBD1, which cannot be checked without DNA. The CDR3 totals 12 residues. Germline CDR1 reads SQVTM; CDR2 reads ANQGSEA. CDR3 protein: CSVSTDPYEQYF.

The chain uses TRBV20-1 and TRBJ2-7; TCRdb returns TRBD1, unconfirmable since there is no DNA. Germline V gene data show CDR1 as DFQATT and CDR2 as SNEGSKA (reference sequence). The CDR3 loop spans 16 amino acids. This CDR3 is CSARSGTGGFSYEQYF.

This clonotype is called medium-sized based on its frequency. The rearrangement uses TRBV20-1 and TRBJ1-2; TCRdb's D gene call, TRBD1, goes unchecked for lack of DNA. The CDR3 length is 15 residues. Germline V gene sequence: CDR1 DFQATT, CDR2 SNEGSKA (reference sequence). The CDR3 loop is CSARDSAGGNYGYTF.

This chain links TRBV10-3 with TRBJ2-3. CDR3 length: 15 residues. Germline loops: CDR1 ENHRY, CDR2 SYGVKD. The CDR3 here is CAISDLGSRTDTQYF.

The chain carries TRBV5-1 and TRBJ2-1; the TCRdb D gene call, TRBD2, has no DNA to confirm it. The CDR3 is made up of 17 amino acids. CDR1 is SGHRS and CDR2 is YFSETQ in the germline V gene. The CDR3 sequence is CASSFGEAGDSYNEQFF. Full variable domain (missing parts from reference TRBV5-1 and TRBJ2-1): KAGVTQTPRYLIKTRGQQVTLSCSPISGHRSVSWYQQTPGQGLQFLFEYFSETQRNKGNFPGRFSGRQFSNSRSEMNVSTLELGDSALYLCASSFGEAGDSYNEQFFGPGTRLTVL.

The chain has TRBV7-3 and TRBJ2-3; TCRdb designates TRBD1, a call that cannot be tested without DNA. Germline CDR1 SGHTA, CDR2 FQGTGA. This CDR3 comprises 17 residues. CDR3 sequence reads: CASSLQVTPMGPDTQYF.

The genes are TRBV7-3 and TRBJ2-1; the D call of TRBD2 rests on TCRdb alone, since no DNA is present to check it. Germline assignment: CDR1 SGHTA and CDR2 FQGTGA. The CDR3 runs 15 residues. The CDR3 protein is CASSRLAGVVDEQFF. Looking up the rest from reference TRBV7-3 and TRBJ2-1 gives the full variable domain: GAGVSQTPSNKVTEKGKYVELRCDPISGHTALYWYRQSLGQGPEFLIYFQGTGAADDSGLPNDRFFAVRPEGSVSTLKIQRTERGDSAVYLCASSRLAGVVDEQFFGPGTRLTVL.

V and J are TRBV12-3 or TRBV12-4 and TRBJ2-2; the TCRdb call, TRBD2, lacks DNA for checking. CDR3 length: 21 amino acids. This CDR3 reads CASRNPVWRGSGAIHTGELFF.

This sequence joins TRBV4-1 and TRBJ2-1; TCRdb gives TRBD1 as the D gene, but with no DNA this cannot be confirmed. The CDR3 length is 17 residues. Per the germline V gene, CDR1 is MGHRA and CDR2 is YSYEKL. The CDR3 spells CASSQARVVGFYNEQFF.

V gene TRBV29-1 combines with J gene TRBJ2-1; TCRdb selects TRBD2, and the lack of DNA leaves this call unchecked. The CDR3 is 13 residues long. Germline CDR1 is SQVTM and CDR2 is ANQGSEA. CDR3: CSVPSDTYNEQFF.

V usage is TRBV6-2 or TRBV6-3 and J usage is TRBJ2-1; no DNA is available, so the TRBD2 call from TCRdb remains unchecked. Germline V lookup: CDR1 MNHEY, CDR2 SVGEGT. The CDR3 spans 14 residues. CDR3: CATGAGTSYDEQFF.

The chain has TRBV5-1 and TRBJ2-7; as DNA is missing, the TRBD1 call by TCRdb cannot be tested. The CDR3 totals 14 residues. Looked up from germline, CDR1 is SGHRS and CDR2 is YFSETQ. CDR3 residues: CASSLGGPANEQYF.

This chain connects TRBV6-2 or TRBV6-3 to TRBJ2-2; TCRdb lists TRBD1, though no DNA is available to test this call. Germline values: CDR1 MNHEY, CDR2 SVGEGT. CDR3 size: 13 residues. This chain's CDR3 is CASRPLYTGELFF.